The sample holds one count of the clone carrying this T cell receptor (beta chain). Its antigen is not known. This record comes from a study of STAT5B mutations in CD4+ large granular lymphocyte leukemia. Whole-study context: Among healthy controls, a particular HLA allele went with more CDR3 'QG' motifs.

Study-wide results and caveats: Data were not HLA-matched across samples. No patients shared main leukemic clonotypes, though 25% to 30% appeared at low frequency elsewhere. Patient CD4-sorted repertoires looked more clonal than healthy CD4+ repertoires, even without putative leukemic clones.

Assay used: immunoSEQ multiplex PCR; TCRdb lists only in-frame clones, some missing. This table holds about 30,000 clones, more than 60% found once. The germline gives CDR1 SGHVS, CDR2 FQNEAQ. V lost 5 bases and J lost 5; bases outside the gene matches: 8. The CDR3 is 14 amino acids. The sequence came from a human donor in good health. The sample taken for sequencing was CD4+ T cells from blood buffy coats. The rearrangement joins TRBV7-8 to TRBJ2-5; TRBD2 matches at 7 bases. CDR3: CASSPGTAGETQYF. The CDR3 region has the DNA TGTGCCAGCAGCCCCGGAACAGCGGGGGAGACCCAGTACTTC.